The T cell receptor beta chain under discussion was sequenced for a study of T cell repertoires in cytomegalovirus infection. Across the study: CMV epitopes that were recently identified and HLA-C-restricted were used alongside well-studied HLA-B-restricted ones. TCR beta signatures that were public indicated CMV infection and matching HLA type. Findings and caveats of the study: The study identified carriers of CMV plus the relevant HLA from cumulative public TCR beta family frequency. In two of eight donors, the top clonotype was HLA-C-restricted CMV-specific.

This clonotype was observed a few times. Its antigen is undetermined. The CDR3 consists of 14 residues. Germline assignment: CDR1 SGHVS and CDR2 FNYEAQ. V lost 5 bases to trimming and J lost 4 bases; unmatched junction nucleotides: 6. TCRdb re-called the reads through MiXCR, storing one row per CDR3 protein. The data show fewer than 200,000 distinct CDR3 sequences, roughly 20% seen once. The receptor was isolated from a human donor in good health (CMV status not recorded). Some clones in this sample may be carry-over from other donors' samples. The V call is TRBV7-6, the J call TRBJ2-5; 8 positions match TRBD1. The sample consisted of CD8+ T cells from cultured PBMCs, taken from culture after CMV antigen stimulation. The CDR3 DNA sequence: TGTGCCAGCAGCATTCGACAGGGGTCAGAGACCCAGTACTTC. Its translation is CASSIRQGSETQYF.